This entry lists 30 T cell receptor beta chains sequenced from one sample in a study of T cell responses to AZD1222 COVID-19 vaccine. Assay used: immunoSEQ multiplex PCR; TCRdb lists only in-frame clones, some missing. The table records some 190,000 clones, more than 85% of them present only once. Sequencing used peripheral blood, obtained 28 days after the second AZD1222 dose. These receptors were obtained from an adult who received the AZD1222 COVID-19 vaccine.

The chain links TRBV18 to TRBJ1-2; TRBD1 matches 9 bases. With V trimmed by 0 bases and J by 1 base, 3 bases remained unmatched. The CDR3 loop spans 16 amino acids. Germline CDR1 reads KGHSH; CDR2 reads LQKENI. CDR3 DNA: TGTGCCAGCTCACCACCCCGGGACAGGGTTAACTATGGCTACACCTTC. Translating gives CASSPPRDRVNYGYTF.

For this clone: This may come from a read error, since a much larger clone is one base off. This chain connects TRBV7-9 to TRBJ2-7; weak D call: TRBD2 (5 bases). The CDR3 spans 11 residues. Deletions cut 5 bases from V and 4 bases from J, with 6 bases between. Germline V gene sequence: CDR1 SEHNR, CDR2 FQNEAQ (reference sequence). The CDR3 DNA reads TGTGCCAGCAGCCCGGGGTACGAGCAGTACTTC. Translation gives CASSPGYEQYF.

The rearrangement joins TRBV19 to TRBJ2-7; TRBD1 or TRBD2 may be the D gene (5 bases each). CDR1 LNHDA and CDR2 SQIVND come from the germline V gene (reference sequence). Trimming left V 4 bases short and J 5 bases short, with 18 bases between. The CDR3 has 15 residues. The CDR3 DNA reads as TGTGCCAGTAGTAGAGGGCATGGGGCTTACGACGAGCAGTACTTC. This sequence encodes CASSRGHGAYDEQYF. Full variable domain (remainder filled in from reference TRBV19 and TRBJ2-7): DGGITQSPKYLFRKEGQNVTLSCEQNLNHDAMYWYRQDPGQGLRLIYYSQIVNDFQKGDIAEGYSVSREKKESFPLTVTSAQKNPTAFYLCASSRGHGAYDEQYFGPGTRLTVT.

V is TRBV9 and J is TRBJ1-1, with 9 bases that match TRBD1. This CDR3 region has 14 residues. The V gene end was trimmed by 4 bases and the J gene end by 1 base; junction bases not matched to a gene: 2. The V gene's germline CDR1 is SGDLS and CDR2 YYNGEE. CDR3 region: CASSLDRGNTEAFF. The CDR3 DNA is TGTGCCAGCAGCCTGGACAGGGGGAACACTGAAGCTTTCTTT.

This clone was picked up one time. The chain recombines TRBV2 with TRBJ2-5; maybe TRBD1 (6 bases). The V end lost 8 bases, the J end lost 5 bases, and 15 bases lay between the germline ends. This CDR3 spans 13 amino acids. Germline assignment: CDR1 SNHLY and CDR2 FYNNEI. Here the CDR3 reads CASDKQGVETQYF. The CDR3 coding sequence is TGTGCCAGCGATAAACAGGGTGTGGAGACCCAGTACTTC.

This chain connects TRBV5-1 to TRBJ1-2; possibly TRBD1 for D (6 bases). The CDR3 is 13 amino acids. Trimming removed 0 bases from V and 5 bases from J, with 8 bases in between. Germline lookup yields CDR1 SGHRS and CDR2 YFSETQ. The CDR3, as DNA: TGCGCCAGCAGCTTGGTACAGGGTTATGGCTACACCTTC. The encoded protein is CASSLVQGYGYTF. Full variable domain (rest looked up from reference TRBV5-1 and TRBJ1-2): KAGVTQTPRYLIKTRGQQVTLSCSPISGHRSVSWYQQTPGQGLQFLFEYFSETQRNKGNFPGRFSGRQFSNSRSEMNVSTLELGDSALYLCASSLVQGYGYTFGSGTRLTVV.

This clone was seen a single time. This chain uses TRBV7-8 with TRBJ2-7; D is unclear. V was clipped by 0 bases and J by 4 bases, with 10 bases between them. The CDR3 has 14 amino acids. Germline values: CDR1 SGHVS, CDR2 FQNEAQ. The CDR3 DNA sequence: TGTGCCAGCAGCTTAGCACGAGAGCCATACGAGCAGTACTTC. Amino acid sequence: CASSLAREPYEQYF.

This clone appeared a single time. For the CDR3, the DNA is TGTGCCAGCAGTGGAAACAGGAAAGGGGGTGAGCAGTTCTTC. Translation: CASSGNRKGGEQFF. This chain connects TRBV25-1 to TRBJ2-1; weak D call: TRBD1 (6 bases). This CDR3 has 14 amino acids. Germline lookup yields CDR1 MGHDK and CDR2 SYGVNS. Trimming took 4 bases from V and 9 from J, leaving 16 bases between them.

The rearrangement links TRBV6-2 or TRBV6-3 to TRBJ1-5, with TRBD1 identical over 10 bases. The CDR3 has 19 residues. The ends lost 1 base at V and 0 bases at J; junction bases unmatched: 9. The germline V gene encodes CDR1 MNHEY and CDR2 SVGEGT. CDR3 sequence (DNA): TGTGCCAGCAGTTACTTTCGGGACAGGGGATTTTATAGCAATCAGCCCCAGCATTTT. Amino acids: CASSYFRDRGFYSNQPQHF.

CDR3 protein: CSASSTPDVLEAFF. CDR3 nucleotide sequence: TGCAGTGCTAGTTCTACCCCGGACGTACTTGAAGCTTTCTTT. The chain has TRBV20-1 and TRBJ1-1; D is ambiguous. V dropped 3 bases and J dropped 7 bases, with 18 bases sitting between them. Germline loops: CDR1 DFQATT, CDR2 SNEGSKA (reference sequence). The CDR3 is 14 amino acids.

V gene TRBV6-5 combines with J gene TRBJ2-1, with TRBD2 matching 9 bases. Germline V CDR1 and CDR2: MNHEY, SVGAGI. The ends lost 7 bases at V and 8 bases at J; junction bases unmatched: 12. The CDR3 extends over 15 amino acids. Here the CDR3 DNA reads TGTGCCAGCATGGGCGGGAGGGCGCGGTCGGATGAGCAGTTCTTC. Its protein is CASMGGRARSDEQFF.

The chain is built from TRBV10-1 and TRBJ2-7; 8 bases fit TRBD1. The CDR3 totals 14 residues. Germline V gene sequence: CDR1 WNHNN, CDR2 SYGVQD (reference sequence). Trimming took 2 bases from V and 2 from J; bases not matched to a gene: 2. In nucleotides, the CDR3 is TGCGCCAGCAGTGAGGGACAGGGTCCCTACGAGCAGTACTTC. Encoded protein: CASSEGQGPYEQYF.

The V and J genes are TRBV29-1 and TRBJ1-1; D call uncertain. V gave up 7 bases and J gave up 1 base, with 19 bases separating them. CDR1 is SQVTM, CDR2 ANQGSEA, per germline. The CDR3 has 15 residues. Here the CDR3 reads CSATPRRNSNTEAFF. The CDR3 DNA sequence: TGCAGCGCGACCCCTCGACGGAATTCGAACACTGAAGCTTTCTTT.

The chain recombines TRBV6-5 with TRBJ2-2, with 7 nucleotides matching TRBD1. With 7 bases clipped from V and 4 bases from J, the junction kept 9 bases outside the gene matches. The germline gives CDR1 MNHEY, CDR2 SVGAGI. The CDR3 length is 15 residues. CDR3 loop: CASTVDRAGTGELFF. In nucleotides, the CDR3 is TGTGCCAGCACCGTTGACAGGGCGGGCACCGGGGAGCTGTTTTTT.

Concerning this clone itself: Other DNA sequences of this sample code for an identical CDR3. The chain joins TRBV12-3 or TRBV12-4 to TRBJ1-1, with unresolved D. V lost 3 bases to trimming and J lost 1 base, with 6 bases between them. The CDR3 runs to 13 residues. The DNA for the CDR3 is TGTGCCAGCAGTTTGACCGAGAACACTGAAGCTTTCTTT. Amino acids: CASSLTENTEAFF.

The chain recombines TRBV7-3 with TRBJ2-1; no firm D call. CDR3 length: 14 residues. V lost 5 bases, J lost 8 bases, and 16 bases lay in between. Per germline, CDR1 SGHTA and CDR2 FQGTGA. The CDR3 DNA follows: TGTGCCAGCAGCCCCTATCCCTCATCGGATGAGCAGTTCTTC. This sequence encodes CASSPYPSSDEQFF.

The chain's CDR3 is CASSPRHYEQYF. The CDR3 DNA reads TGTGCCAGCAGTCCAAGACACTACGAGCAGTACTTC. V usage is TRBV28 and J usage is TRBJ2-7, with D uncertain. The CDR3 spans 12 residues. V was clipped by 5 bases and J by 3 bases, with 8 bases between them. Per germline, CDR1 MDHEN and CDR2 SYDVKM.

The CDR3 DNA follows: TGCGCCAGCAGCCGGACAGACTCCTACGAGCAGTACTTC. This translates into CASSRTDSYEQYF. The rearrangement links TRBV5-1 to TRBJ2-7; D is possibly TRBD1 (6 bases). The CDR3 is made up of 13 amino acids. Germline V gene lookup returns CDR1 SGHRS and CDR2 YFSETQ. V lost 4 bases and J 0 bases, leaving 8 bases between the germline ends.

The rearrangement uses TRBV7-2 and TRBJ1-4; the match to TRBD1 covers 7 bases. From germline, CDR1 is SGHTA and CDR2 FQGNSA. V dropped 3 bases and J dropped 4; count of bases not matched to a gene: 11. The length of the CDR3 is 17 residues. The CDR3 nucleotides read TGTGCCAGCAGCTTCGGGGACAGACAGGGCTATAATGAAAAACTGTTTTTT. Translation gives CASSFGDRQGYNEKLFF. The full variable domain, its missing parts supplied by reference TRBV7-2 and TRBJ1-4, is GAGVSQSPSNKVTEKGKDVELRCDPISGHTALYWYRQSLGQGLEFLIYFQGNSAPDKSGLPSDRFSAERTGGSVSTLTIQRTQQEDSAVYLCASSFGDRQGYNEKLFFGSGTQLSVL.

The chain is built from TRBV4-1 and TRBJ2-1; 10 bases map to TRBD2. Germline CDR1 and CDR2: MGHRA and YSYEKL. CDR3 length: 16 residues. The ends lost 3 bases at V and 6 bases at J; junction bases unmatched: 8. CDR3: CASSHGLAGDSNEQFF. CDR3 DNA sequence: TGCGCCAGCAGCCACGGTCTAGCGGGAGACTCCAATGAGCAGTTCTTC.

V usage is TRBV6-5 and J usage is TRBJ1-5; possibly TRBD1 for D (6 bases). Germline values: CDR1 MNHEY, CDR2 SVGAGI. The CDR3 runs 15 residues. V lost 2 bases to trimming and J lost 7 bases, with 15 bases between them. CDR3 sequence: CASSYPQGREQPQHF. The CDR3 DNA sequence: TGTGCCAGCAGTTACCCCCAGGGGCGGGAGCAGCCCCAGCATTTT.

Comments on this clone: The same CDR3 also results from other DNA sequences found in this sample. V is TRBV5-1 and J is TRBJ2-1; D tentatively fits TRBD1 or TRBD2 (5 bases each). V was pared by 0 bases and J by 1 base, with 5 bases between. The CDR3 has 14 residues. CDR1 SGHRS and CDR2 YFSETQ come from the germline V gene. The CDR3 nucleotides are TGCGCCAGCAGCTTGGGGGGGTCCTACAATGAGCAGTTCTTC. Its protein product is CASSLGGSYNEQFF.

The V call is TRBV19, the J call TRBJ1-5, with D unclear. The ends were cut back, 4 bases at V and 1 base at J, with 8 bases in the middle. Germline V gives CDR1 LNHDA, CDR2 SQIVND (reference sequence). The CDR3 has 14 amino acids. The CDR3 DNA reads TGTGCCAGTAGTAGGAGGGAGAGCAATCAGCCCCAGCATTTT. Amino acid sequence: CASSRRESNQPQHF.

The chain is built from TRBV2 and TRBJ2-2, with 7 positions matching TRBD1. This CDR3 contains 13 residues. V dropped 6 bases and J dropped 13; count of bases not matched to a gene: 11. Germline assignment: CDR1 SNHLY and CDR2 FYNNEI. CDR3 nucleotides: TGTGCCAGCAGGGGACAGACGGCGGTGGGGCTGTTTTTT. This sequence encodes CASRGQTAVGLFF.

This chain uses TRBV19 with TRBJ2-7; either TRBD1 or TRBD2 may fit D (5 bases each). V shed 4 bases and J shed 7 bases, with 14 bases lying between them. This CDR3 contains 13 residues. Germline loops: CDR1 LNHDA, CDR2 SQIVND (reference sequence). The CDR3 coding sequence is TGTGCCAGTAGTACAGGGACCTGGCAAGAGCAGTACTTC. It codes for CASSTGTWQEQYF.

The chain uses TRBV7-2 and TRBJ1-6; D gene unclear. The CDR3 has 14 residues. The germline CDR1 and CDR2 sequences are SGHTA and FQGNSA. The ends were cut back, 5 bases at V and 7 bases at J, with 12 bases in the middle. In DNA form, the CDR3 reads TGTGCCAGCAGCAAAGACTGGACCAATTCACCCCTCCACTTT. Its protein product is CASSKDWTNSPLHF.

This clone has a handful of counts. V usage is TRBV6-6 and J usage is TRBJ2-1, with 9 bases lining up with TRBD2. V was clipped by 5 bases and J by 6 bases; unmatched bases: 14. CDR1 and CDR2 (germline): MNHNY, SVGAGI (reference sequence). The CDR3 contains 17 residues. CDR3: CASSPSARAGGRNEQFF. The CDR3 region has the DNA TGTGCCAGCAGTCCCTCTGCCCGAGCGGGAGGCCGCAATGAGCAGTTCTTC.

This clone has more than one count but fewer than ten. J is TRBJ1-5 and V is TRBV15, with 8 bases lining up with TRBD1. The length of the CDR3 is 17 residues. Germline V gene data show CDR1 as LNHNV and CDR2 as YYDKDF (reference sequence). The junction had 8 bases not matched to a gene; V was cut back by 0 bases and J by 4 bases. The CDR3 DNA sequence: TGTGCCACCAGCAGAGATGGGGCCAGGGGGCGGAATCAGCCCCAGCATTTT. Translation: CATSRDGARGRNQPQHF.

The chain combines TRBV5-1 with TRBJ1-1, with 9 bases identical to TRBD1. Germline V gene data show CDR1 as SGHRS and CDR2 as YFSETQ. The CDR3 loop spans 15 amino acids. After removal of 5 bases from V and 3 bases from J, the junction contained 8 bases not matched to a gene. CDR3 bases: TGCGCCAGCAGTTATACAGGGGGCAGGGACACTGAAGCTTTCTTT. Its translation: CASSYTGGRDTEAFF. Drawing the rest from reference TRBV5-1 and TRBJ1-1, the complete variable domain is KAGVTQTPRYLIKTRGQQVTLSCSPISGHRSVSWYQQTPGQGLQFLFEYFSETQRNKGNFPGRFSGRQFSNSRSEMNVSTLELGDSALYLCASSYTGGRDTEAFFGQGTRLTVV.

The genes are TRBV19 and TRBJ1-2; D unresolved. Germline assignment: CDR1 LNHDA and CDR2 SQIVND (reference sequence). The CDR3 sequence is 12 residues long. Trimming took 3 bases from V and 13 from J, leaving 15 bases between them. This CDR3 reads CASSIDTMVSTF. CDR3 in DNA: TGTGCCAGTAGTATTGATACTATGGTGAGCACCTTC. The variable domain in full, completed from reference TRBV19 and TRBJ1-2, reads DGGITQSPKYLFRKEGQNVTLSCEQNLNHDAMYWYRQDPGQGLRLIYYSQIVNDFQKGDIAEGYSVSREKKESFPLTVTSAQKNPTAFYLCASSIDTMVSTFGSGTRLTVV.